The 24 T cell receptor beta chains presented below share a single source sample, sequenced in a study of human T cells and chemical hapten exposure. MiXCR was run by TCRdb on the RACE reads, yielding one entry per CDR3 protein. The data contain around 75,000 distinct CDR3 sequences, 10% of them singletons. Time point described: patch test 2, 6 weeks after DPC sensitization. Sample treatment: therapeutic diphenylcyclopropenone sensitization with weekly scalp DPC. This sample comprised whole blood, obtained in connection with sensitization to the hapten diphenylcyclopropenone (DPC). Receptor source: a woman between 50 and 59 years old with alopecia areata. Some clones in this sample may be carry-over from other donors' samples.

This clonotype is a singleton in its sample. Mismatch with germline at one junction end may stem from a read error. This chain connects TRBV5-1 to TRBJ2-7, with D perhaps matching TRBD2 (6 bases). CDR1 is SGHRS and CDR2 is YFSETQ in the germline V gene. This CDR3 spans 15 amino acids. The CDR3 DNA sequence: TGCGCCAGCAGGGACGCAGGCGGAGGGCCCTACGAGCAGAACTTC. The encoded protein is CASRDAGGGPYEQNF.

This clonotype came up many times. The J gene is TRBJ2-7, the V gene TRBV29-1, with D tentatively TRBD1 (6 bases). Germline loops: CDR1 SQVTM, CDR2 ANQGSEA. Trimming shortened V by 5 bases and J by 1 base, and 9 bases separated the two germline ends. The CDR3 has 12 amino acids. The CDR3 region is CSVLQGSYEQYF. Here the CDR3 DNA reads TGCAGCGTTTTACAGGGATCCTACGAGCAGTACTTC.

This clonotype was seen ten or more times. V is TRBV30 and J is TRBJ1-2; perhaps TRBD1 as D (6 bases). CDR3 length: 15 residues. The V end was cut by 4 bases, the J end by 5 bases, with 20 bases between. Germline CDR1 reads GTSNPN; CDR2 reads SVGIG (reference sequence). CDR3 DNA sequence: TGTGCCTGGATCCTGCAGACAGGTAGTGCGTATGGCTACACCTTC. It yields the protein CAWILQTGSAYGYTF.

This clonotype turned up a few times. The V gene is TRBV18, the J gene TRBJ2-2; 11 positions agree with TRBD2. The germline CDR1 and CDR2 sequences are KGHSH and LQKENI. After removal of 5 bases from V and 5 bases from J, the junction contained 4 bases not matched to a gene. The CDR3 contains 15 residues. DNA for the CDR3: TGTGCCAGCTCAACACTAGCGGGAGAAACCGGGGAGCTGTTTTTT. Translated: CASSTLAGETGELFF.

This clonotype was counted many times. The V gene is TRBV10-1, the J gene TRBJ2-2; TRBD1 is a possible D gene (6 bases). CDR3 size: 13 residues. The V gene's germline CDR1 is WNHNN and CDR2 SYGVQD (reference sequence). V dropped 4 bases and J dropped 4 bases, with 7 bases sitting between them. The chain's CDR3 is CASSAGVTGELFF. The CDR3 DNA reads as TGCGCCAGCAGTGCAGGGGTCACCGGGGAGCTGTTTTTT.

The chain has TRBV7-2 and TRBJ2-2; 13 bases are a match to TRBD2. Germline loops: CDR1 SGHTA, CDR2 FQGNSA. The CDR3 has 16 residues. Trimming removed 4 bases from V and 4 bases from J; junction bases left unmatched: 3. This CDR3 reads CASSSWTSGSTGELFF. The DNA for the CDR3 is TGTGCCAGCAGCTCCTGGACTAGCGGGAGCACCGGGGAGCTGTTTTTT.

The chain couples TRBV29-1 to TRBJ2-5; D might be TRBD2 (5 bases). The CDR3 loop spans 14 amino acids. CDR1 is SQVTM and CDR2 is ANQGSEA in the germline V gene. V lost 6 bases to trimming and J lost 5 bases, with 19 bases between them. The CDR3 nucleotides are TGCAGCGTCCGGGGAATGGTCCCGGCGGAGACCCAGTACTTC. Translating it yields CSVRGMVPAETQYF. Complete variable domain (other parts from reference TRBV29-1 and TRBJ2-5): SAVISQKPSRDICQRGTSLTIQCQVDSQVTMMFWYRQQPGQSLTLIATANQGSEATYESGFVIDKFPISRPNLTFSTLTVSNMSPEDSSIYLCSVRGMVPAETQYFGPGTRLLVL.

The CDR3 nucleotides read TGCAGCGTCCGCCCCGGGAGTATTACCGGGGAGCTGTTTTTT. Translating gives CSVRPGSITGELFF. The chain employs TRBV29-1 and TRBJ2-2; weak D call: TRBD2 (6 bases). V dropped 6 bases and J dropped 5 bases, with 16 bases sitting between them. The germline V gene encodes CDR1 SQVTM and CDR2 ANQGSEA. The CDR3 sequence is 14 residues long.

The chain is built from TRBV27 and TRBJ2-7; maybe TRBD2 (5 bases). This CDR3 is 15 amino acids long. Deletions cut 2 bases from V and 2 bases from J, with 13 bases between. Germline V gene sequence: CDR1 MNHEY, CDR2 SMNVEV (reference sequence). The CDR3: CASSLPGKSPYEQYF. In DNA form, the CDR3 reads TGTGCCAGCAGTTTACCCGGGAAATCGCCCTACGAGCAGTACTTC.

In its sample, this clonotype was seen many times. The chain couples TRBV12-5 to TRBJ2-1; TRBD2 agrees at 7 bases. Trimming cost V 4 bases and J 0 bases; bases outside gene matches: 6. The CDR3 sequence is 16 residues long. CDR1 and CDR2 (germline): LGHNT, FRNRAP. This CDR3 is CASGSTAGSSYNEQFF. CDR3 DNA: TGTGCTAGTGGTTCTACAGCGGGGAGCTCCTACAATGAGCAGTTCTTC.

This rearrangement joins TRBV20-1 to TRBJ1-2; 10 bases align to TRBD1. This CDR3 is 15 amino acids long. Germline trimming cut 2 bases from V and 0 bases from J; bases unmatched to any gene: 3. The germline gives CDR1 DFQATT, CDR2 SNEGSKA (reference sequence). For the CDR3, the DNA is TGCAGTGCTAGAATAGGACAGGGGGCTAACTATGGCTACACCTTC. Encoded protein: CSARIGQGANYGYTF.

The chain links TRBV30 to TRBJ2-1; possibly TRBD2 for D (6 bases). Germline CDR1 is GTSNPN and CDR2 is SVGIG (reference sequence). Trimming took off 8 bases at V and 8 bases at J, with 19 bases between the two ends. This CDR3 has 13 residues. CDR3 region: CAIGTRAYDEQFF. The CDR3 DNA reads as TGTGCCATAGGGACTCGCGCCTATGATGAGCAGTTCTTC. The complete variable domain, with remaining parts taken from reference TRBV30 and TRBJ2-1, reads SQTIHQWPATLVQPVGSPLSLECTVEGTSNPNLYWYRQAAGRGLQLLFYSVGIGQISSEVPQNLSASRPQDRQFILSSKKLLLSDSGFYLCAIGTRAYDEQFFGPGTRLTVL.

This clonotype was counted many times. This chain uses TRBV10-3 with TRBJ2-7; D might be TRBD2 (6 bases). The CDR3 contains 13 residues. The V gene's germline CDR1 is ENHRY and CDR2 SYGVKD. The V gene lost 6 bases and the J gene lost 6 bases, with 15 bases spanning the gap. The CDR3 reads CAIRIAEWGEQYF. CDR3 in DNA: TGTGCCATCAGGATAGCGGAGTGGGGCGAGCAGTACTTC.

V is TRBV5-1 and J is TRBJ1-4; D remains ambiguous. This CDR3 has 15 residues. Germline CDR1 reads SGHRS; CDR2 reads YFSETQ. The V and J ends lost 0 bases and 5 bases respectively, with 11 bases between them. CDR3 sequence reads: CASSLATVQNEKLFF. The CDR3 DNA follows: TGCGCCAGCAGCTTGGCAACCGTTCAGAATGAAAAACTGTTTTTT.

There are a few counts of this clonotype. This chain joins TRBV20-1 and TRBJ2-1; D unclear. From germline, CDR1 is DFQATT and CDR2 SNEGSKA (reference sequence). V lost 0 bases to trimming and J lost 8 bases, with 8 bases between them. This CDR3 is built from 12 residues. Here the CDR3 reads CSARDKFYEQFF. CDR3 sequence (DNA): TGCAGTGCTAGAGACAAGTTCTATGAGCAGTTCTTC.

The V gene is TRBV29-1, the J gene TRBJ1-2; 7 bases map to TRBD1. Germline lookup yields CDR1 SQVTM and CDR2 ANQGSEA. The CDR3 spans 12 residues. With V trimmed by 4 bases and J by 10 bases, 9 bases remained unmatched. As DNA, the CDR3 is TGCAGCGTTGGAACAGGGGAGTCGTCCTACACCTTC. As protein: CSVGTGESSYTF. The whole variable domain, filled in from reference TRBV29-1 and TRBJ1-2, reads SAVISQKPSRDICQRGTSLTIQCQVDSQVTMMFWYRQQPGQSLTLIATANQGSEATYESGFVIDKFPISRPNLTFSTLTVSNMSPEDSSIYLCSVGTGESSYTFGSGTRLTVV.

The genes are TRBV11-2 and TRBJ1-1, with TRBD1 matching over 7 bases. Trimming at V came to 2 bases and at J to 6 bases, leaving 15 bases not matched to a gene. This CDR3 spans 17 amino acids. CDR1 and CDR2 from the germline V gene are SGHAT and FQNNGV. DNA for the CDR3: TGTGCCAGCAGCTTAAATATTATGGGACAGCTAGGATCTGAAGCTTTCTTT. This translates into CASSLNIMGQLGSEAFF.

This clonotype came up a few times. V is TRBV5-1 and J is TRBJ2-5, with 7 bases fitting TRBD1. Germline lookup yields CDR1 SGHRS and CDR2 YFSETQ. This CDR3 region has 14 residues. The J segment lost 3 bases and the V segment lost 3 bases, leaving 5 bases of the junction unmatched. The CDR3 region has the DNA TGCGCCAGCAGCTCCGTCGGACAGGAAGAGACCCAGTACTTC. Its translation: CASSSVGQEETQYF.

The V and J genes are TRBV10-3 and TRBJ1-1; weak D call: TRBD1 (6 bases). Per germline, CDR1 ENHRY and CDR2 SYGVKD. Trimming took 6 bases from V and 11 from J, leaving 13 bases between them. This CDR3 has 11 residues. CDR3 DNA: TGTGCCATCAGGTCGGACAGATGGGCTTTCTTT. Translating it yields CAIRSDRWAFF.

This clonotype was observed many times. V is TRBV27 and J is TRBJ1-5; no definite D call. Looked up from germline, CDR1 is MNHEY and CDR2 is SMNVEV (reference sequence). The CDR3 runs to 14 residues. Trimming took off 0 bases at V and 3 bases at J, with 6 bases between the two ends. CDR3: CASSLSGFNQPQHF. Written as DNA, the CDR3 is TGTGCCAGCAGTTTATCGGGTTTCAATCAGCCCCAGCATTTT.

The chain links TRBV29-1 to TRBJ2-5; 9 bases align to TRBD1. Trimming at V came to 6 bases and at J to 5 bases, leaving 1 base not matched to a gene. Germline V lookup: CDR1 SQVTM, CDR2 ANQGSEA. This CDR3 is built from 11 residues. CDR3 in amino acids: CSVTGGETQYF. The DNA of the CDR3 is TGCAGCGTGACAGGGGGTGAGACCCAGTACTTC.

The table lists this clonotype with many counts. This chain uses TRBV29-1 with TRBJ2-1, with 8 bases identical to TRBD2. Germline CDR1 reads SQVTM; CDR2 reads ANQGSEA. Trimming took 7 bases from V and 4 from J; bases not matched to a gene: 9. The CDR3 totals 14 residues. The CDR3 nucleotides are TGCAGCGCTGTCGGGCAGCGGGAGTACAATGAGCAGTTCTTC. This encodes CSAVGQREYNEQFF.

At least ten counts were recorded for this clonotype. CDR3 DNA sequence: TGTGCCAGCAGCGTAGACCGGTATGATGGCTACACCTTC. Its translation: CASSVDRYDGYTF. This chain joins TRBV9 and TRBJ1-2; D is unclear. The V and J ends lost 0 bases and 6 bases respectively, with 9 bases between them. Germline CDR1 and CDR2: SGDLS and YYNGEE. The CDR3 sequence is 13 residues long. Full variable domain (remainder filled in from reference TRBV9 and TRBJ1-2): DSGVTQTPKHLITATGQRVTLRCSPRSGDLSVYWYQQSLDQGLQFLIQYYNGEERAKGNILERFSAQQFPDLHSELNLSSLELGDSALYFCASSVDRYDGYTFGSGTRLTVV.

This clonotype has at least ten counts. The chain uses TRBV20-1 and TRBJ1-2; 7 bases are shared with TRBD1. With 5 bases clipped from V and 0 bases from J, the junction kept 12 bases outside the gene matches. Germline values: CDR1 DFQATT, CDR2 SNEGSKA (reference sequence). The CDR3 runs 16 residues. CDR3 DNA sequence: TGCAGTGCTGATCTAAGTAGGACAGGCTCTAACTATGGCTACACCTTC. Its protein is CSADLSRTGSNYGYTF.